These 11 T cell receptor beta chains originate from one sample sequenced in a study of control samples from healthy donors and cancer patients (TCRdb year 2020). The receptor library was made with the immunoSEQ multiplex PCR assay. Imported from immuneACCESS, the table was reduced by TCRdb to in-frame sequences with V and J called. These copies leave out some clones; in studies compared against another copy, an unresolved V gene accounts for under half, and the cause of the remainder is not known. The sample contains about 140,000 clones, 90% to 95% of them found a single time. The top ten clones comprise around 14% of the sample. Sequencing input: blood. The receptors stem from a middle-aged man in good health.

The chain has TRBV4-1 and TRBJ1-5; 9 bases agree with TRBD1. Germline V gene sequence: CDR1 MGHRA, CDR2 YSYEKL. The CDR3 contains 16 residues. With V trimmed by 3 bases and J by 1 base, 4 bases remained unmatched. This CDR3 is CASSHGQGRSNQPQHF. The CDR3 DNA reads TGCGCCAGCAGCCACGGACAGGGGAGGAGCAATCAGCCCCAGCATTTT.

There are a few counts of this clone. This chain links TRBV6-4 with TRBJ2-3; TRBD1 matches at 8 bases. With V trimmed by 3 bases and J by 3 bases, 5 bases remained unmatched. Germline values: CDR1 MRHNA, CDR2 SNTAGT. The CDR3 extends over 15 amino acids. The CDR3 reads CASSEQQGGTDTQYF. The CDR3 DNA is TGTGCCAGCAGTGAGCAACAGGGGGGAACAGATACGCAGTATTTT.

The V and J genes are TRBV10-2 and TRBJ1-1, with D unclear. Germline-derived CDR1 and CDR2 are WSHSY and SAAADI. This CDR3 is 12 amino acids long. Trimming shortened V by 7 bases and J by 6 bases, and 12 bases separated the two germline ends. Here the CDR3 reads CASTRLGAEAFF. The CDR3 DNA reads TGCGCCAGCACCCGCCTTGGCGCTGAAGCTTTCTTT.

This chain joins TRBV24-1 and TRBJ2-3; D call uncertain. Deletions cut 1 base from V and 0 bases from J, with 7 bases between. The CDR3 sequence is 15 residues long. CDR1 and CDR2 from the germline V gene are KGHDR and SFDVKD. In DNA, the CDR3 is TGTGCCACCAGTGATTTTACCTCTAGCACAGATACGCAGTATTTT. As protein: CATSDFTSSTDTQYF.

V usage is TRBV4-3 and J usage is TRBJ2-2; 8 nucleotides agree with TRBD1. This CDR3 has 19 amino acids. Germline loops: CDR1 LGHNA, CDR2 YSLEER. Trimming cost V 0 bases and J 8 bases; bases outside gene matches: 17. The CDR3 sequence is CASSQDPDRGGVLKGELFF. CDR3 sequence (DNA): TGCGCCAGCAGCCAAGACCCTGACAGGGGAGGAGTATTGAAAGGGGAGCTGTTTTTT.

Worth noting for this clone: This specimen includes other DNA sequences encoding the same CDR3. The chain carries TRBV9 and TRBJ1-1; D is unresolved. The germline CDR1 and CDR2 sequences are SGDLS and YYNGEE. The CDR3 totals 14 residues. V was pared by 0 bases and J by 2 bases, with 8 bases between. The DNA of the CDR3 is TGTGCCAGCAGCGTAGAGCAAGCTAACACTGAAGCTTTCTTT. Translating it yields CASSVEQANTEAFF.

The chain combines TRBV19 with TRBJ2-3; TRBD2 aligns across 8 bases. This CDR3 spans 16 amino acids. CDR1 and CDR2 from the germline V gene are LNHDA and SQIVND (reference sequence). Trimming took 4 bases from V and 3 from J; bases not matched to a gene: 9. The CDR3 nucleotides read TGTGCCAGTAGTACCTTTAGCGGGACGCGGACAGATACGCAGTATTTT. Protein product: CASSTFSGTRTDTQYF.

The V gene is TRBV6-5, the J gene TRBJ1-1, with TRBD1 identical over 12 bases. The CDR3 loop spans 14 amino acids. V was clipped by 6 bases and J by 10 bases; unmatched bases: 9. Germline CDR1 and CDR2: MNHEY and SVGAGI. The CDR3 loop is CASRGTGGAGVAFF. CDR3 coding DNA: TGTGCCAGCAGGGGGACAGGGGGCGCGGGAGTAGCTTTCTTT.

This chain uses TRBV5-4 with TRBJ1-2; 9 bases align to TRBD1. The germline V gene encodes CDR1 SGHNT and CDR2 YYREEE (reference sequence). V shed 4 bases and J 1 base; nucleotides not matched to a gene: 2. The CDR3 runs to 14 residues. Written as DNA, the CDR3 is TGTGCCAGCAGCAGACAGGGGGTTAACTATGGCTACACCTTC. It is translated as CASSRQGVNYGYTF.

This chain uses TRBV5-8 with TRBJ2-7; possibly TRBD1 for D (6 bases). CDR1 and CDR2 (germline): SGHTS, YDEGEE. Trimming shortened V by 1 base and J by 0 bases, and 11 bases separated the two germline ends. This CDR3 has 15 residues. CDR3 bases: TGTGCCAGCAGCTTGCAGGGGCCCCACTCCTACGAGCAGTACTTC. It codes for CASSLQGPHSYEQYF. Full variable domain (rest looked up from reference TRBV5-8 and TRBJ2-7): EAGVTQSPTHLIKTRGQQATLRCSPISGHTSVYWYQQALGLGLQFLLWYDEGEERNRGNFPPRFSGRQFPNYSSELNVNALELEDSALYLCASSLQGPHSYEQYFGPGTRLTVT.

The chain employs TRBV18 and TRBJ1-2; TRBD1 agrees at 7 bases. V shed 3 bases, J shed 3 bases, and the junction held 16 bases outside the gene matches. Per the germline V gene, CDR1 is KGHSH and CDR2 is LQKENI. The CDR3 covers 18 residues. CDR3 amino acids: CASSPFQGGGISDYGYTF. CDR3 sequence (DNA): TGTGCCAGCTCACCCTTCCAGGGGGGCGGAATTTCTGACTATGGCTACACCTTC.